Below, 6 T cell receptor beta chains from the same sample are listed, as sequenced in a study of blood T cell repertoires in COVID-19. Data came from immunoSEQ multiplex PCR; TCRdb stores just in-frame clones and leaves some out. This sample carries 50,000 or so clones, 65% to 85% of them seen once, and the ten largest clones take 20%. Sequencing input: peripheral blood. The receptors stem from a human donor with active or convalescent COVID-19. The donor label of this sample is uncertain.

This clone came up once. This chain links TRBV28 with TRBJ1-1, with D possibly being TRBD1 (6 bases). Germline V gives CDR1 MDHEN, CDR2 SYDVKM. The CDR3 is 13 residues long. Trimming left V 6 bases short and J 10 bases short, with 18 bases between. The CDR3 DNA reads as TGTGCCAGCAGAACAGGGCTCTCCCGAGTAGCTTTCTTT. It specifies CASRTGLSRVAFF.

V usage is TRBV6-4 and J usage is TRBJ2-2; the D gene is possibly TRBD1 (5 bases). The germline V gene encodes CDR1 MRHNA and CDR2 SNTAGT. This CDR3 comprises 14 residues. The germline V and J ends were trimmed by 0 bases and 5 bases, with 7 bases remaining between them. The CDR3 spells CASSDSGATGELFF. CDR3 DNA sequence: TGTGCCAGCAGTGACTCAGGGGCAACCGGGGAGCTGTTTTTT.

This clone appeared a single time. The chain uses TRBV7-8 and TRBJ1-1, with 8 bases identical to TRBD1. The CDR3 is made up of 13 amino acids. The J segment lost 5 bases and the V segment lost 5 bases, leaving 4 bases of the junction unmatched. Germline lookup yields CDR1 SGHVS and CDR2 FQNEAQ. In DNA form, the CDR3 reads TGTGCCAGCAGCCGGACAGGGTCGACTGAAGCTTTCTTT. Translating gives CASSRTGSTEAFF.

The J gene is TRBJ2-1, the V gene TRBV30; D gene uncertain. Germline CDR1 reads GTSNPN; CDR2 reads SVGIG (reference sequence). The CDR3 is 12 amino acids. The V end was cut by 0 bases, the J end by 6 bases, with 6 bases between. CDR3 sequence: CAWSVALNEQFF. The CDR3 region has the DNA TGTGCCTGGAGTGTAGCCCTCAATGAGCAGTTCTTC.

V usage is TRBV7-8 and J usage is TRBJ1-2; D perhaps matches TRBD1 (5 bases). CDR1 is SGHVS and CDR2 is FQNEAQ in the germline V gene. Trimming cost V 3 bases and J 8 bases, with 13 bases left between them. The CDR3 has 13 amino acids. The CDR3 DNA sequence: TGTGCCAGCAGCTTCACCCGGGGGGAAGGCTACACCTTC. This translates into CASSFTRGEGYTF.

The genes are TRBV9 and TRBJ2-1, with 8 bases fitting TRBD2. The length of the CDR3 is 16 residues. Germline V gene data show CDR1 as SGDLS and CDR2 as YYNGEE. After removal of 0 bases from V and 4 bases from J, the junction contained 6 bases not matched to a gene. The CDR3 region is CASSVESGSFYNEQFF. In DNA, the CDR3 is TGTGCCAGCAGCGTAGAGAGCGGGAGTTTTTACAATGAGCAGTTCTTC.